The present TCR beta chain was sequenced within a study of STAT3 mutations in large granular lymphocyte leukemia. Study-level information: Among longitudinally sequenced T-LGLL patients, roughly half had canonical activating STAT3 mutations detected. Roughly two fifths of treated T-LGLL patients showed hematologic response to immunosuppression.

Germline loops: CDR1 MNHEY, CDR2 SMNVEV (reference sequence). V dropped 6 bases and J dropped 1; count of bases not matched to a gene: 10. The CDR3 runs to 16 residues. This clone was found a few times. Its target is unknown. Study observations and caveats: Treatment regimens differed across patients between samplings. Every T-LGLL patient had at least one immunodominant TCRbeta clonotype.

Around 40,000 productive templates were obtained per sample on average. Assay: immunoSEQ multiplex PCR; the TCRdb copy retains only in-frame clones and omits some. The data hold roughly 1,900 clones, with roughly 52% observed a single time. J is TRBJ1-2 and V is TRBV27; 8 bases match TRBD1. What was sequenced was peripheral blood mononuclear cells. The TCR was taken from a man between 60 and 70 years old with T-cell large granular lymphocyte leukemia. Some clones in this sample may be carry-over from other donors' samples. This chain's CDR3 is CASSPTGALLNYGYTF. The CDR3 region has the DNA TGTGCCAGCAGCCCGACAGGGGCCCTACTTAACTATGGCTACACCTTC.